Below, one TCR beta chain is given with its context. As yet, its antigen is unknown. Libraries were prepared by immunoSEQ multiplex PCR; TCRdb keeps only in-frame clonotypes and omits some of them. Seen here are about 90,000 clones, roughly 92% observed once, and the top ten hold about 0.28%. This sample is part of a study of graft-versus-host responses after intestinal transplantation. CDR3 length equals 13 residues. Germline V gene lookup returns CDR1 LNHDA and CDR2 SQIVND (reference sequence). J was trimmed by 6 bases and V by 2 bases; bases with no gene match: 3. The chain has TRBV19 and TRBJ2-7; 8 bases agree with TRBD1. Source: unstimulated CD4+ T cells sorted from spleen or lymph node cells, taken before intestinal transplant. The sequence came from a human donor who received an intestinal transplant. DNA of the CDR3: TGTGCCAGTAGTATACAGGGGGCGCGCGAGCAGTACTTC. Residues: CASSIQGAREQYF.